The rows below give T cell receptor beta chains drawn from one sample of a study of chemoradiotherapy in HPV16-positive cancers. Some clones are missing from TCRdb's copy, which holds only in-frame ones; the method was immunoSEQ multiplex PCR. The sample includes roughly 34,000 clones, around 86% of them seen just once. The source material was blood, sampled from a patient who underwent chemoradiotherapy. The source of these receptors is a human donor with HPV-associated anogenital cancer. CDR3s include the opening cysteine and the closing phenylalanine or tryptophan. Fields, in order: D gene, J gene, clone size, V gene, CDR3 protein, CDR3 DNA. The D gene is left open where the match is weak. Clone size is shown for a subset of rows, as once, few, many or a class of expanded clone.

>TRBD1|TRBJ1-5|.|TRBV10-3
CAISETPDRDHQPQHF
TGTGCCATCAGTGAGACCCCGGACAGGGATCATCAGCCCCAGCATTTT
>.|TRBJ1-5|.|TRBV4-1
CASSQDLYQPQHF
TGCGCCAGCAGCCAAGATCTTTATCAGCCCCAGCATTTT
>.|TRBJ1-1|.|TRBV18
CASSPTGSMNTEAFF
TGTGCCAGCTCACCTACAGGGTCTATGAACACTGAAGCTTTCTTT
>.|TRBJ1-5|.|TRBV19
CASSISGTPNQPQHF
TGTGCCAGTAGTATATCCGGGACACCCAATCAGCCCCAGCATTTT
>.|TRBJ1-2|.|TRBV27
CASRAEGRTYGYTF
TGTGCCAGCAGGGCGGAGGGTCGAACCTATGGCTACACCTTC
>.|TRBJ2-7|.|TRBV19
CASSKEGSYEQYF
TGTGCCAGTAGCAAGGAGGGCTCCTACGAGCAGTACTTC
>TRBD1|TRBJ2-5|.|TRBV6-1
CASRTGGAETQYF
TGTGCCAGCCGGACAGGGGGCGCCGAGACCCAGTACTTC
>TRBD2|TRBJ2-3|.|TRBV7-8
CASSLGLAADTQYF
TGTGCCAGCAGCTTAGGACTAGCGGCAGATACGCAGTATTTT
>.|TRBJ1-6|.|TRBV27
CASGTNRALHF
TGTGCCAGCGGAACCAACAGGGCCCTCCACTTT
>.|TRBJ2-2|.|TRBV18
CASSPGTYTGELFF
TGTGCCAGCTCACCGGGGACTTACACCGGGGAGCTGTTTTTT
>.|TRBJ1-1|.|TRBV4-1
CASSQDARMNTEAFF
TGCGCCAGCAGCCAAGATGCGAGAATGAACACTGAAGCTTTCTTT
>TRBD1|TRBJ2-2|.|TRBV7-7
CASSLDRQGVTSGELFF
TGTGCTAGCAGCTTAGATCGACAGGGGGTGACGTCCGGGGAGCTGTTTTTT
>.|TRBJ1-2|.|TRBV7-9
CASSLVGSLYGYTF
TGTGCCAGCAGCTTAGTCGGGTCCCTCTATGGCTACACCTTC
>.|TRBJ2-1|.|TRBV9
CASSVLRGQGNEQFF
TGTGCCAGCAGCGTCCTAAGGGGCCAGGGCAATGAGCAGTTCTTC
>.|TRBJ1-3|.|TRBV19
CASTLTRNTIYF
TGTGCCAGTACCCTCACCAGGAACACCATATATTTT
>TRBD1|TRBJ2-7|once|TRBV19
CASSSSGTGGGSYEQYF
TGTGCCAGTAGTAGCTCCGGGACAGGGGGCGGCTCCTACGAGCAGTACTTC
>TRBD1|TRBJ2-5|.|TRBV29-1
CSVAGQGGGQETQYF
TGCAGCGTCGCGGGACAGGGAGGGGGCCAAGAGACCCAGTACTTC